This T cell receptor beta chain was identified in a study of cytomegalovirus exposure and HLA in healthy donors. General study points: While the bulk of TCR sequences proved rare, some public TCRs turned up in many donors. Reportedly, a later analysis found an Asian-associated ancestry cluster had fewer N-insertions than the approximately 640-donor mean. TCR beta chains numbering under 200 were designated cytomegalovirus-associated.

The PCR was carried out with 60 Vbeta primers and 13 Jbeta primers. Profiling relied on immunoSEQ multiplex PCR, and the TCRdb table lists in-frame clones only, not all of them. This table holds 90,000 to 150,000 clones, roughly 82% found once. In the case of this clone: No antigen is known for it.

Germline loops: CDR1 SGHDT, CDR2 YYEEEE. Trimming pared 0 bases from V and 9 bases from J, leaving 16 bases between. This CDR3 is 15 amino acids long. This clonotype was sampled from a man aged 18-30 years in good health and CMV-seropositive. Sequenced material: PBMCs. The rearrangement links TRBV5-6 to TRBJ2-1; the D gene is possibly TRBD1 (5 bases). The CDR3 sequence: CASSLEDMFESEQFF. The CDR3 nucleotides read TGTGCCAGCAGCTTGGAGGACATGTTTGAAAGTGAGCAGTTCTTC.